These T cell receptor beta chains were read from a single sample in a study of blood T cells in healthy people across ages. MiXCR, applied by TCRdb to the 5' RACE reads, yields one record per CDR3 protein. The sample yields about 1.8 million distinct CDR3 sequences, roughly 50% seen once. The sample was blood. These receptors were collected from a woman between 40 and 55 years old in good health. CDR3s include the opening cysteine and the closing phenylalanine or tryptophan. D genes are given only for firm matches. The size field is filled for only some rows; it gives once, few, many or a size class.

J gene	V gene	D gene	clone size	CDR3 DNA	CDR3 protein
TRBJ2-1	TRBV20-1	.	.	TGCAGTGTAGGACGGGTGGTCGGATACAATGAGCAGTTCTTC	CSVGRVVGYNEQFF
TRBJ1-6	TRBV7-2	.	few	TGTGCCAGCAGCTCCTTAGGAGCTAGCTCCTATAATTCACCCCTCCACTTT	CASSSLGASSYNSPLHF
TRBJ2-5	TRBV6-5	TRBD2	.	TGTGCCAGCAGTTACTCGAGGGCGGGGGGCCAAGAGACCCAGTACTTC	CASSYSRAGGQETQYF
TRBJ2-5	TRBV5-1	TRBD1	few	TGCGCCAGCAGCTTGAGGACAGGGGCCGGGGACCCAGAGACCCAGTACTTC	CASSLRTGAGDPETQYF
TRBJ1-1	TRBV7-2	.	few	TGTGCCAGCAGCCTTACTGTCCAGCTGGGTCGGAACACTGAAGCTTTCTTT	CASSLTVQLGRNTEAFF
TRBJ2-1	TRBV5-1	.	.	TGCGCCAGCAGGTCCGTTTACAATGAGCAGTTCTTC	CASRSVYNEQFF
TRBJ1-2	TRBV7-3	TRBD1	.	TGTGCCAGCAGCTTGCGACAGGGGGCTGGCTACACCTTC	CASSLRQGAGYTF
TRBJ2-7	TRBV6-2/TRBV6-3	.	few	TGTGCCAGCATGTCCGCGTCTCGCGAGCAGTACTTC	CASMSASREQYF
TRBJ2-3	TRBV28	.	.	TGTGCCAGCAGTTTACGGTATCCCGATACGCAGTATTTT	CASSLRYPDTQYF
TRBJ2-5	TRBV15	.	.	TGTGCCACCCGCCCTCTGGGGAACTACAATGAGCAGTACTTC	CATRPLGNYNEQYF
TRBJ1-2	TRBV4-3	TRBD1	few	TGCGCCAGCAGCCATGAGCCAACAGGGGCTAATGGGTATGGCTACACCTTC	CASSHEPTGANGYGYTF
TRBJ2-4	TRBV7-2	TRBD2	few	TGTGCCAGCAGCACGCGGACTAGCGGGGGTGCCATGGCACACATTCAGTACTTC	CASSTRTSGGAMAHIQYF
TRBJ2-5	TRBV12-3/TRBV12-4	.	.	TGTGCCAGCAGCGGACGCGACCTGGGGACCCAGTACTTC	CASSGRDLGTQYF
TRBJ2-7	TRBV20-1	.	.	TGCAGTGGGACAGTTGACTCCTACGAGCAGTACTTC	CSGTVDSYEQYF
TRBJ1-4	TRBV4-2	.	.	TGTGCCAGCAGCCAAACCAGGGTCAACGAAAAACTGTTTTTT	CASSQTRVNEKLFF
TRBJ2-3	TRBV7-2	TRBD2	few	TGTGCCAGCAGCCCTCGATTTGCGGGGGGCATCACAGATACGCAGTATTTT	CASSPRFAGGITDTQYF
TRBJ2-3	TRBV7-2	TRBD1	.	TGTGCCAGCAGCGCTAACGGACAGGGTGAGGATACGCAGTATTTT	CASSANGQGEDTQYF
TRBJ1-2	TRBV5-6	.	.	TGTGCCAGCAGCTCGGGGGGATTGGACTATGGCTACACCTTC	CASSSGGLDYGYTF
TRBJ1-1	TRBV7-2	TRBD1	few	TGTGCCAGCAGCCTGACAGGGGGCGCTTCCCCGAATGAAGCTTTCTTT	CASSLTGGASPNEAFF
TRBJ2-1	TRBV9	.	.	TGTGCCAGCAGCGGGAGCAGGAGTCGGGGTGAGCAGTTCTTC	CASSGSRSRGEQFF
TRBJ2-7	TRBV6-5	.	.	TGTGCCAGCAGTTACTCGATCGTAAGAAACTACGAGCAGTACTTC	CASSYSIVRNYEQYF
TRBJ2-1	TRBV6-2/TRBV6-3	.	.	TGTGCCAGCAGTTCCAACGCATGGGGTAAGCAGTTCTTC	CASSSNAWGKQFF
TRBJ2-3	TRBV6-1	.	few	TGTGCCAGCAGTAGATCCGGCTTTAGCACAGATACGCAGTATTTT	CASSRSGFSTDTQYF
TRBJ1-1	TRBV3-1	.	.	TGTGCCAGCAGGCCGACGGAGAACACTGGAGCTTTCTTT	CASRPTENTGAFF
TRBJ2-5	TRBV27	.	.	TGTGCCAGCAGTTTATCCGGACGGCTGCCAGAGACCCAGTACTTC	CASSLSGRLPETQYF
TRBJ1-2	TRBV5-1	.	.	TGCGCCAGCAGCTTGGGGTCGTTAATCTATGGCTACACCTTC	CASSLGSLIYGYTF
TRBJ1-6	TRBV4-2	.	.	TGTGCCAGCAGCCAATATGGGGGAGGGTACTCCTATAATTCACCCCTCCACTTT	CASSQYGGGYSYNSPLHF
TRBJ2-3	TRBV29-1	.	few	TGCAGCGTTAAACGGGACAGCACAGATACGCAGTATTTT	CSVKRDSTDTQYF
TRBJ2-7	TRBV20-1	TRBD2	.	TGCAGTGCTTCCGGGACTAGCGGGGGGCCCTACGAGCAGTACTTC	CSASGTSGGPYEQYF
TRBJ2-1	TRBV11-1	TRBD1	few	TGTGCCAGCAGCCAGACAGGGGCCACCTACAATGAGCAGTTCTTC	CASSQTGATYNEQFF
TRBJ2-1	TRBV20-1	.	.	TGCAGTGTCACCCTCGATGAGCAGTTCTTC	CSVTLDEQFF
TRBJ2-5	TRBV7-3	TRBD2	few	TGTGCCAGCAGTTTGGGACTAGCGGGGGGCCAAAGGGAGACCCAGTACTTC	CASSLGLAGGQRETQYF
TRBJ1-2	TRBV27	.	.	TGTGCCAGCAGTGACTACGGGACCGCCTTACGGTACGGCTACACCTTC	CASSDYGTALRYGYTF
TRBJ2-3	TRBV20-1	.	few	TGCACCCCGGCGGAGGCCCACACAGATACGCAGTATTTT	CTPAEAHTDTQYF
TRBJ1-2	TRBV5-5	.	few	TGTGCCAGCAGCCATCAAGGGAATTATGGCTACACCTTC	CASSHQGNYGYTF
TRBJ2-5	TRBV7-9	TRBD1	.	TGTGCCAGCAGCTTTCCGGGACAGGGTGCAGAGACCCAGTACTTC	CASSFPGQGAETQYF
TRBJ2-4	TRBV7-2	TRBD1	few	TGTGCCAGCAGCGCAGAACAGGGGGCGTTAAACATTCAGTACTTC	CASSAEQGALNIQYF
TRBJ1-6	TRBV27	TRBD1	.	TGTGCCAGCAGGGACAGGGCATCACCCCTCCACTTT	CASRDRASPLHF
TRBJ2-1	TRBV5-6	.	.	TGTGCCAGCAGCTCCGGGACCCCCCTGGGAAATGAGCAGTTCTTC	CASSSGTPLGNEQFF
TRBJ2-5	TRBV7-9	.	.	TGTGCCAGCAGCTCCGAACCGGGACTTCAAGAGACCCAGTACTTC	CASSSEPGLQETQYF